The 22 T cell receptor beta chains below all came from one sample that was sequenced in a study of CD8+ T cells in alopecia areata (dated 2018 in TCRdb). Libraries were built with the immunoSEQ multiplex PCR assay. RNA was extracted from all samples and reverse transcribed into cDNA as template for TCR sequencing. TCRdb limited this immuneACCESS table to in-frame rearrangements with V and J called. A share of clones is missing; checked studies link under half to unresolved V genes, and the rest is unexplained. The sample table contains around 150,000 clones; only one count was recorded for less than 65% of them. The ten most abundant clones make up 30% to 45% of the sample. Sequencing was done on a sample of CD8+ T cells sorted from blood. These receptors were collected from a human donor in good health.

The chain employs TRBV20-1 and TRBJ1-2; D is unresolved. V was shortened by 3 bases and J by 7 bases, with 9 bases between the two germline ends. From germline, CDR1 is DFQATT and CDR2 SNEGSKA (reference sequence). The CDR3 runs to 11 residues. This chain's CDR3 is CSASGGLGYTF. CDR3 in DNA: TGCAGTGCTAGTGGAGGCCTTGGCTACACCTTC.

The CDR3 is CSVGGGTEQFF. The CDR3 nucleotides read TGCAGCGTTGGCGGCGGGACTGAGCAGTTCTTC. This chain joins TRBV29-1 and TRBJ2-1; D might be TRBD2 (6 bases). The CDR3 covers 11 residues. The V end lost 4 bases, the J end lost 9 bases, and 10 bases lay between the germline ends. Germline V lookup: CDR1 SQVTM, CDR2 ANQGSEA.

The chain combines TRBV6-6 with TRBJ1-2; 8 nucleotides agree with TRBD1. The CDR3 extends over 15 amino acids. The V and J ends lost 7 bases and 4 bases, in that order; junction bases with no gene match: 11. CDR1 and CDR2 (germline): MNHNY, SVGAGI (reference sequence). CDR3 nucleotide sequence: TGTGCCAGCAACACCCGGGACAGGCACCTCTATGGCTACACCTTC. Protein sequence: CASNTRDRHLYGYTF.

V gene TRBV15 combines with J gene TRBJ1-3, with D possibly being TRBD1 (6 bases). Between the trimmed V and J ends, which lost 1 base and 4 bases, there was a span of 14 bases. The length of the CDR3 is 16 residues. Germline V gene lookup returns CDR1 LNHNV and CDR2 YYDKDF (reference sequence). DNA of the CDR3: TGTGCCACCAGCAGAGGGGAACAGGGTTTCGGAAACACCATATATTTT. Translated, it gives CATSRGEQGFGNTIYF.

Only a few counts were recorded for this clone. CDR3 in amino acids: CASSDTSGAYNEQFF. For the CDR3, the DNA is TGTGCCAGCAGCGACACTAGCGGGGCCTACAATGAGCAGTTCTTC. V gene TRBV7-9 combines with J gene TRBJ2-1; 10 nucleotides agree with TRBD2. Germline-derived CDR1 and CDR2 are SEHNR and FQNEAQ (reference sequence). The V segment lost 5 bases and the J segment 2 bases; nucleotides outside the gene matches: 3. This CDR3 has 15 amino acids.

DNA for the CDR3: TGCGCCAGCAGCGAGGCTGAGAGAGAGACCCAGTACTTC. As protein: CASSEAERETQYF. The chain carries TRBV4-1 and TRBJ2-5; D call uncertain. The length of the CDR3 is 13 residues. Germline assignment: CDR1 MGHRA and CDR2 YSYEKL. Trimming left V 5 bases short and J 4 bases short, with 11 bases between.

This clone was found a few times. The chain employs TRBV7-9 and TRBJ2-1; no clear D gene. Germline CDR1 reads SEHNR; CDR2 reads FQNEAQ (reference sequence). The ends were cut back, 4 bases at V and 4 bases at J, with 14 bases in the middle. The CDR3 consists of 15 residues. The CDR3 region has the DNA TGTGCCAGCAGCTCGCAACTCACCCCATACAATGAGCAGTTCTTC. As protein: CASSSQLTPYNEQFF.

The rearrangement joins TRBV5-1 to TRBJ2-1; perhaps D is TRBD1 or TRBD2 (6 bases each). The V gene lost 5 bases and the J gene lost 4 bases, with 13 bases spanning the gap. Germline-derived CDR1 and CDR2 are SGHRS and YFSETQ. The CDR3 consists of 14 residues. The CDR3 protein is CASRSEGVYNEQFF. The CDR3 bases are TGCGCCAGCAGATCGGAGGGGGTTTACAATGAGCAGTTCTTC.

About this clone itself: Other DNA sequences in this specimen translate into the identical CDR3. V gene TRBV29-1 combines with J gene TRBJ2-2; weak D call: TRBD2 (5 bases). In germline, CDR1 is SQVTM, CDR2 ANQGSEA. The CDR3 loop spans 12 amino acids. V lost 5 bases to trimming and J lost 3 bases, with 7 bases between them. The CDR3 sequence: CSVSRDTGELFF. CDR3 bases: TGCAGCGTTTCGAGGGACACCGGGGAGCTGTTTTTT.

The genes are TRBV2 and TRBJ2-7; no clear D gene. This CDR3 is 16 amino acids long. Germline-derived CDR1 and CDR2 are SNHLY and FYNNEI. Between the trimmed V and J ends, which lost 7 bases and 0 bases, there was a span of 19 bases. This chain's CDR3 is CASKEERFVISYEQYF. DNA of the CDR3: TGTGCCAGCAAGGAAGAGCGTTTTGTCATCTCCTACGAGCAGTACTTC.

The CDR3 sequence: CASSWAPLLEQYF. For the CDR3, the DNA is TGCGCCAGCAGCTGGGCCCCCCTCCTCGAGCAGTACTTC. The chain carries TRBV4-3 and TRBJ2-7; no reliable D call. There are 13 residues in the CDR3. V lost 5 bases and J lost 6, with 14 bases in between. Germline lookup yields CDR1 LGHNA and CDR2 YSLEER.

CDR3 DNA sequence: TGTGCCAGCAGTGAGGGGAGAGGGACCGATCAGCCCCAGCATTTT. It translates to CASSEGRGTDQPQHF. The chain uses TRBV2 and TRBJ1-5; weak D call: TRBD1 (5 bases). Trimming removed 3 bases from V and 5 bases from J, with 14 bases in between. CDR1 SNHLY and CDR2 FYNNEI come from the germline V gene. CDR3 length equals 15 residues.

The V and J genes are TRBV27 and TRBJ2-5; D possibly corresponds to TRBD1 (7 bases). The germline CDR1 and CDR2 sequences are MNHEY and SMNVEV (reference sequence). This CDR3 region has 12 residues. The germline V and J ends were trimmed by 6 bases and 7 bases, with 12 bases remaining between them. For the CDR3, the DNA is TGTGCCAGCAGGCAGGGGGGCTCGACCCAGTACTTC. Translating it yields CASRQGGSTQYF.

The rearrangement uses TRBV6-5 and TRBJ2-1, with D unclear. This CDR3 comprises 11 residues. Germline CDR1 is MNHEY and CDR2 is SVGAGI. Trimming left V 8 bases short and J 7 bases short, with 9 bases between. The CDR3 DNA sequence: TGTGCCAGCTCATCAGAAAATGAGCAGTTCTTC. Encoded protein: CASSSENEQFF.

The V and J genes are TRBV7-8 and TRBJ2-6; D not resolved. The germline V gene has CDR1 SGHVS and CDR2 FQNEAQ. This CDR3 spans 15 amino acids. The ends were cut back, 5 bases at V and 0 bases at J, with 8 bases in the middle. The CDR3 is CASSPTLSGANVLTF. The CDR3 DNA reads TGTGCCAGCAGCCCGACCCTCTCTGGGGCCAACGTCCTGACTTTC.

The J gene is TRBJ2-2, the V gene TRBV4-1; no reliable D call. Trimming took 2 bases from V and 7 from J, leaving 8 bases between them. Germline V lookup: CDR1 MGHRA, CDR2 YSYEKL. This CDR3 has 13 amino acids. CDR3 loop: CASSQSWGGELFF. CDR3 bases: TGCGCCAGCAGCCAATCCTGGGGCGGGGAGCTGTTTTTT.

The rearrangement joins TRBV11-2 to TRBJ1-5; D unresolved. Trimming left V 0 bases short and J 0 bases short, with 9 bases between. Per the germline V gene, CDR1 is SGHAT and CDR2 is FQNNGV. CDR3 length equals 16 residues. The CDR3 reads CASSLEAGYSNQPQHF. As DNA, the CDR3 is TGTGCCAGCAGCTTAGAGGCAGGCTATAGCAATCAGCCCCAGCATTTT.

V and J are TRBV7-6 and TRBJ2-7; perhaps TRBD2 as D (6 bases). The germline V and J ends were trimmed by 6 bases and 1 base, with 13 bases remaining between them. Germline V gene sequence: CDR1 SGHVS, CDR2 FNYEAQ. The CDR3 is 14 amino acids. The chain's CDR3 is CASSIAAQSYEQYF. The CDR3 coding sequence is TGTGCCAGCAGTATAGCGGCCCAATCCTACGAGCAGTACTTC.

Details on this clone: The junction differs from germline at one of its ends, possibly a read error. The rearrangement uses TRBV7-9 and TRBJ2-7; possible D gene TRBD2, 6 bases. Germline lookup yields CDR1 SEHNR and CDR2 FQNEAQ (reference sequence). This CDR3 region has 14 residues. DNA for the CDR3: TGTACCAGCAGCTCCTCGGGACTCCACATGGAGCAGTACTTC. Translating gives CTSSSSGLHMEQYF.

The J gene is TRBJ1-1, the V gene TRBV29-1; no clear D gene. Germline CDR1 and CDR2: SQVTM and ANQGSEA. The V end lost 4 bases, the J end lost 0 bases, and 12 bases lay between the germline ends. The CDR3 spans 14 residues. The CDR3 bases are TGCAGCGTTGGAGGCAGCGTAGTGAACACTGAAGCTTTCTTT. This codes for CSVGGSVVNTEAFF.

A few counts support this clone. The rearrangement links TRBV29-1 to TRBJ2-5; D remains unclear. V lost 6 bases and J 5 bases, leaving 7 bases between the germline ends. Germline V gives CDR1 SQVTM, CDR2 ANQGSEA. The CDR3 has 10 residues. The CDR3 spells CSVDGETQYF. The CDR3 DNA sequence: TGCAGCGTAGACGGGGAGACCCAGTACTTC.

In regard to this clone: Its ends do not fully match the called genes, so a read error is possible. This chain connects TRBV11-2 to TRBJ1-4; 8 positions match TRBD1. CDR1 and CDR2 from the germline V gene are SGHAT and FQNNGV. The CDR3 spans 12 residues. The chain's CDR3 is CASSLGDRIPSF. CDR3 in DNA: TGTGCCAGCAGCTTAGGGGACAGGATCCCGTCTTTT.